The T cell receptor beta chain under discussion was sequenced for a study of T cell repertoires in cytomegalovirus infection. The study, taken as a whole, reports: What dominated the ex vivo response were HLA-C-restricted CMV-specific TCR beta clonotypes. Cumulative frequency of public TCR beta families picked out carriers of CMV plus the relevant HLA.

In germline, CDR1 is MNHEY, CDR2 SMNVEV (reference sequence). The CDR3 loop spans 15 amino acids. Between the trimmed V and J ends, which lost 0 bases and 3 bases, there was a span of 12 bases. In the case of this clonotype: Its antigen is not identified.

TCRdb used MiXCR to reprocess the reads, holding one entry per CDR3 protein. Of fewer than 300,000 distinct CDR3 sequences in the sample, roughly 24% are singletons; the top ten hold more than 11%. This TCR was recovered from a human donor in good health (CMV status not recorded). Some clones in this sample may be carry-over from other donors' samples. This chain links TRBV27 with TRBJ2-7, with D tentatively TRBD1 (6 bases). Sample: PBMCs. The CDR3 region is CASSLSGSGDYEQYF. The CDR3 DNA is TGTGCCAGCAGTTTATCGGGCTCAGGGGACTACGAGCAGTACTTC.